The present T cell receptor (beta chain) was sequenced within a study of T cell changes during pregnancy in multiple sclerosis. This CDR3 is built from 15 residues. The junction had 4 bases not matched to a gene; V was cut back by 4 bases and J by 4 bases. The germline gives CDR1 SGHTA, CDR2 FQGNSA. Clones were sequenced by immunoSEQ multiplex PCR, and TCRdb holds only the in-frame ones, with some missing. Seen here are approximately 68,000 clones, about nine tenths observed once, and the top ten hold less than 0.85%. The clonotype was recovered from a female donor in good health, enrolled as a control in a pregnancy study. The chain combines TRBV7-2 with TRBJ2-5; 12 positions agree with TRBD2. This specimen consisted of peripheral blood, obtained in the third trimester of pregnancy. CDR3: CASSSSGGAGETQYF. The CDR3 region has the DNA TGTGCCAGCAGCTCTAGCGGGGGGGCCGGAGAGACCCAGTACTTC.